This TCR beta chain was sequenced for a study of cytomegalovirus exposure and HLA in healthy donors. Primers: 60 Vbeta forward and 13 Jbeta reverse. Per the study methods: An analysis performed later counted about 80 million unique TCR beta chains (approximately 12 million of them shared). Using immunoSEQ multiplex PCR, the repertoire was profiled, and TCRdb retains in-frame clones only, with some absent. V and J calls and clone size are those listed in that table; D and trimming were worked out from the DNA. The repertoire holds under 200,000 clones, with 75% to 90% as singletons. The CDR3 has 14 amino acids. The V end was cut by 6 bases, the J end by 0 bases, with 11 bases between. Looked up from germline, CDR1 is MRHNA and CDR2 is SNTAGT.

V usage is TRBV6-4 and J usage is TRBJ1-1; D gene unclear. This sequence was found in a human donor in good health. The source material was PBMCs. For the CDR3, the DNA is TGTGCCAGCAGGCACCGGGTGATGAACACTGAAGCTTTCTTT. Residues: CASRHRVMNTEAFF.